This T cell receptor (beta chain) was identified during a study of blood T cell repertoires in COVID-19. Study as a whole: Sources were T cells, B-cell-depleted T cells, or PBMCs; the material itself was cDNA or gDNA.

V lost 4 bases, J lost 10 bases, and 11 bases stayed unmatched. This CDR3 has 14 residues. CDR1 is SGHAT and CDR2 is FQDESV in the germline V gene (reference sequence). TCRdb's table, derived via immunoSEQ multiplex PCR, lists solely in-frame clones and lacks some. The sample consists of approximately 97,000 clones, over 75% of them appearing once. Sequences were obtained from peripheral blood. The clonotype was recovered from a human donor in a cohort sampled during active COVID-19. The chain uses TRBV11-1 and TRBJ2-7; 9 nucleotides align to TRBD2. DNA for the CDR3: TGTGCCAGCAGCTATAGCGGGAGAAAACAAGAACAGTACTTC. Its translation: CASSYSGRKQEQYF.